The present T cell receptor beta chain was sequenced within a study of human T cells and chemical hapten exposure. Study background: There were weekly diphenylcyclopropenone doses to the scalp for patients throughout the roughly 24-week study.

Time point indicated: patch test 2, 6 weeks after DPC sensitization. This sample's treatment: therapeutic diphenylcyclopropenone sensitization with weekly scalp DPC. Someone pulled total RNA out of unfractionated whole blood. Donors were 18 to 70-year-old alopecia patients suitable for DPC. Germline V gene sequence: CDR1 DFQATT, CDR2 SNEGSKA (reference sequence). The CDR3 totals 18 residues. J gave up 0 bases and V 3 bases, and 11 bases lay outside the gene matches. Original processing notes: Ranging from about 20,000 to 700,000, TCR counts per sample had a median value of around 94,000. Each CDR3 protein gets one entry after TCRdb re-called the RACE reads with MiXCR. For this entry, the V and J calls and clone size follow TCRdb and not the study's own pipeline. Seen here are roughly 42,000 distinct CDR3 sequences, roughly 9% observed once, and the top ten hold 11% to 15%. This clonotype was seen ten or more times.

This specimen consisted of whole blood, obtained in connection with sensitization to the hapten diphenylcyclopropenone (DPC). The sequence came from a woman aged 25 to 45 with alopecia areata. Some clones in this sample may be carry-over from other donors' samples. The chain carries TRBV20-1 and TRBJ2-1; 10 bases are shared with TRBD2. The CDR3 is CSASGSLAGDSSYNEQFF. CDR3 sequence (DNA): TGCAGTGCTAGTGGTTCCCTAGCGGGGGATAGCTCCTACAATGAGCAGTTCTTC.